A single sample gave rise to the 23 T cell receptor beta chains below, sequenced in a study of Ad26.COV2.S vaccination and SARS-CoV-2 variants. The assay was immunoSEQ multiplex PCR, and TCRdb's table has in-frame clones only and misses some. The table includes fewer than 900,000 clones, about 90% detected once. The sample's treatment: approximately 18 received Ad26.COV2.S at low or high dose, single or two shots; 5 received placebo; per-sample allocation not given. At day 63 after the first vaccine or placebo injection, samples were drawn. The sequences come from peripheral blood, collected in a trial of Ad26.COV2.S vaccine versus placebo. Receptors were obtained from a person aged 18-65 years who received the Ad26.COV2.S COVID-19 vaccine or a placebo.

CDR3 coding DNA: TGTGCCAGCAGTTACCCCGGGACAGGGCAGTACTTC. As protein: CASSYPGTGQYF. The chain carries TRBV6-2 or TRBV6-3 and TRBJ2-7, with TRBD1 matching 8 bases. CDR3 length: 12 amino acids. Looked up from germline, CDR1 is MNHEY and CDR2 is SVGEGT. V was pared by 2 bases and J by 9 bases, with 3 bases of the junction left unmatched.

The rearrangement joins TRBV14 to TRBJ2-2, with D possibly matching TRBD2 (5 bases). The germline V gene encodes CDR1 SGHDN and CDR2 FVKESK. There are 15 residues in the CDR3. With 1 base removed from V and 4 bases from J, the gap between germline ends came to 10 bases. The chain's CDR3 is CASSQVRVATGELFF. The CDR3 bases are TGTGCCAGCAGCCAAGTGAGGGTAGCCACCGGGGAGCTGTTTTTT.

V and J are TRBV9 and TRBJ2-5; 7 bases line up with TRBD1. V gave up 4 bases and J gave up 4 bases; unmatched junction bases: 4. Germline V gives CDR1 SGDLS, CDR2 YYNGEE. This CDR3 has 13 amino acids. CDR3 sequence: CASSSRQGETQYF. Written as DNA, the CDR3 is TGTGCCAGCAGCTCTAGACAGGGAGAGACCCAGTACTTC.

This chain connects TRBV19 to TRBJ2-1; D is undetermined. Germline values: CDR1 LNHDA, CDR2 SQIVND (reference sequence). CDR3 size: 14 residues. Trimming took 6 bases from V and 4 from J, leaving 13 bases between them. The CDR3 loop is CASSTASEYNEQFF. Here the CDR3 DNA reads TGTGCCAGTAGCACCGCCAGCGAGTACAATGAGCAGTTCTTC.

The V call is TRBV6-1, the J call TRBJ2-1, with D possibly TRBD1 on 5 matching bases. The CDR3 is made up of 13 amino acids. Germline-derived CDR1 and CDR2 are MNHNS and SASEGT. Trimming shortened V by 0 bases and J by 13 bases, and 13 bases separated the two germline ends. The CDR3 DNA reads TGTGCCAGCAGTGAAGCTGGGCCGTGGGGCCAGTTCTTC. This gives the protein CASSEAGPWGQFF.

The rearrangement joins TRBV5-8 to TRBJ2-7; 13 bases align to TRBD2. The CDR3 consists of 17 residues. Germline CDR1 is SGHTS and CDR2 is YDEGEE. V shed 4 bases, J shed 1 base, and the junction held 8 bases outside the gene matches. The CDR3 DNA reads as TGTGCCAGCAGCCGTCCCGGGACTAGCGGGATTTCCTACGAGCAGTACTTC. Its translation: CASSRPGTSGISYEQYF.

The rearrangement links TRBV21-1 to TRBJ2-1; the table's D call of TRBD2 was not tested on the DNA. TRBV21-1 corresponds to a pseudogene. The CDR3 length is 18 residues. For the CDR3, the DNA is TGTGCCAGCAGCAAAGATGGGTTGCTAGCGGGTGGCTACAATGAGCAGTTCTTC. It translates to CASSKDGLLAGGYNEQFF.

This chain uses TRBV7-9 with TRBJ2-7; D is unresolved. From germline, CDR1 is SEHNR and CDR2 FQNEAQ (reference sequence). The CDR3 extends over 13 amino acids. The ends were cut back, 0 bases at V and 7 bases at J, with 10 bases in the middle. The CDR3 reads CASSLAWSGEQYF. The CDR3 DNA reads as TGTGCCAGCAGCTTAGCTTGGTCTGGTGAGCAGTACTTC.

The genes are TRBV30 and TRBJ2-7; no definite D call. CDR1 GTSNPN and CDR2 SVGIG come from the germline V gene (reference sequence). V was shortened by 3 bases and J by 5 bases, with 17 bases between the two germline ends. This CDR3 spans 14 amino acids. The CDR3 bases are TGTGCCTGGAGGAAATCGCTTGTACCTGACGAGCAGTACTTC. It encodes CAWRKSLVPDEQYF.

Worth noting for this clone: Other nucleotide sequences from this sample produce the same CDR3. The chain links TRBV5-1 to TRBJ2-6, with D unclear. Trimming took off 2 bases at V and 1 base at J, with 7 bases between the two ends. The CDR3 totals 15 residues. Germline-derived CDR1 and CDR2 are SGHRS and YFSETQ. CDR3: CASSLVSSGANVLTF. Here the CDR3 DNA reads TGCGCCAGCAGCTTAGTTAGTTCTGGGGCCAACGTCCTGACTTTC.

This rearrangement joins TRBV3-1 (or the pseudogene TRBV3-2) to TRBJ2-3, with unresolved D. There are 14 residues in the CDR3. Trimming pared 4 bases from V and 0 bases from J, leaving 8 bases between. Germline loops: CDR1 LGHDT, CDR2 YNNKEL (reference sequence). In DNA, the CDR3 is TGTGCCAGCAGCCCCAAGAGTAGCACAGATACGCAGTATTTT. It specifies CASSPKSSTDTQYF.

The rearrangement joins TRBV25-1 to TRBJ2-1; 10 bases match TRBD2. This CDR3 is 16 amino acids long. Germline CDR1 MGHDK, CDR2 SYGVNS. Trimming at V came to 4 bases and at J to 2 bases, leaving 5 bases not matched to a gene. CDR3 loop: CASSAPGLATYNEQFF. CDR3 nucleotides: TGTGCCAGCAGTGCTCCGGGACTAGCGACCTACAATGAGCAGTTCTTC.

The V and J genes are TRBV5-1 and TRBJ1-5; D may be TRBD1 (5 bases). The CDR3 contains 16 residues. V lost 0 bases to trimming and J lost 6 bases, with 16 bases between them. The germline V gene encodes CDR1 SGHRS and CDR2 YFSETQ. The CDR3 spells CASSLDGTEGAQPQHF. The CDR3 DNA reads as TGCGCCAGCAGCTTGGATGGGACCGAGGGTGCTCAGCCCCAGCATTTT.

The V call is TRBV4-1, the J call TRBJ1-1; D not certain. CDR3 length: 12 amino acids. Between the trimmed V and J ends, which lost 3 bases and 0 bases, there was a span of 2 bases. The germline V gene encodes CDR1 MGHRA and CDR2 YSYEKL. DNA of the CDR3: TGCGCCAGCAGCCAGTTGAACACTGAAGCTTTCTTT. Protein sequence: CASSQLNTEAFF.

V gene TRBV21-1 combines with J gene TRBJ1-6; the table names TRBD1, a call not compared with the DNA. TRBV21-1 is shown as a pseudogene. This CDR3 is 18 amino acids long. As DNA, the CDR3 is TGTGCCAGCAGCAAAAGACAAGGGACAAGCTCCTATAATTCACCCCTCCACTTT. Protein: CASSKRQGTSSYNSPLHF.

The V and J genes are TRBV6-5 and TRBJ2-3; D gene uncertain. Per germline, CDR1 MNHEY and CDR2 SVGAGI. The CDR3 extends over 11 amino acids. Trimming removed 6 bases at V and 5 bases at J, with 6 bases between. DNA for the CDR3: TGTGCCAGCAGCCCAGGAGATACGCAGTATTTT. It yields the protein CASSPGDTQYF.

The V call is TRBV6-2 or TRBV6-3, the J call TRBJ1-5; D gene uncertain. V was pared by 0 bases and J by 1 base, with 10 bases between. Germline values: CDR1 MNHEY, CDR2 SVGEGT. CDR3 length equals 16 residues. The CDR3 DNA reads as TGTGCCAGCAGTTACTCGAGAGGGTTCAGCAATCAGCCCCAGCATTTT. Translated: CASSYSRGFSNQPQHF.

This clone was seen just once. The genes are TRBV21-1 and TRBJ2-1; the table's D call TRBD2 went unverified against the DNA. TRBV21-1 is reported as a pseudogene. The CDR3 sequence is 16 residues long. CDR3 residues: CASSMKSSGRIGEQFF. CDR3 nucleotide sequence: TGTGCCAGCAGCATGAAGTCTAGCGGGAGAATAGGTGAGCAGTTCTTC.

The chain uses TRBV24-1 and TRBJ2-2; D possibly corresponds to TRBD1 (5 bases). Trimming shortened V by 7 bases and J by 6 bases, and 14 bases separated the two germline ends. There are 14 residues in the CDR3. CDR1 KGHDR and CDR2 SFDVKD come from the germline V gene. This CDR3 is CATRGAGYAGELFF. The CDR3 DNA follows: TGTGCCACCAGAGGGGCAGGGTACGCCGGGGAGCTGTTTTTT.

This clone was observed a single time. This chain joins TRBV10-3 and TRBJ1-1; D unresolved. CDR1 and CDR2 (germline): ENHRY, SYGVKD. This CDR3 has 14 amino acids. V was clipped by 3 bases and J by 6 bases, with 14 bases between them. The CDR3 region is CAISEGRVASEAFF. CDR3 DNA sequence: TGTGCCATCAGTGAAGGACGTGTCGCTTCTGAAGCTTTCTTT.

This CDR3 is CASSLMASQSGEQYF. CDR3 in DNA: TGTGCCAGCAGCCTGATGGCTAGCCAAAGTGGAGAGCAGTACTTC. The J gene is TRBJ2-7, the V gene TRBV4-2; D is perhaps TRBD2 (5 bases). V gave up 4 bases and J gave up 7 bases, with 20 bases separating them. Germline CDR1 and CDR2: LGHNA and YNFKEQ. CDR3 length: 15 residues.

The chain is built from TRBV10-3 and TRBJ1-3; no firm D call. CDR1 is ENHRY and CDR2 is SYGVKD in the germline V gene. This CDR3 has 15 amino acids. The ends were cut back, 2 bases at V and 5 bases at J, with 13 bases in the middle. The CDR3 coding sequence is TGTGCCATCAGTGAGGGCGGGCCCAGAAGAAACACCATATATTTT. This codes for CAISEGGPRRNTIYF.

Comments on this clone: Other DNA sequences in this sample translate to the same CDR3. CDR3 bases: TGTGCCTGGAGTGTGTCAGGCTATGGCTACACCTTC. It translates to CAWSVSGYGYTF. The J gene is TRBJ1-2, the V gene TRBV30; no reliable D call. Germline V gene lookup returns CDR1 GTSNPN and CDR2 SVGIG (reference sequence). V was cut by 0 bases and J by 4 bases, with 6 bases left in between. The length of the CDR3 is 12 residues.